Below are 27 T cell receptor beta chains sequenced from a single sample in a study of monozygotic twins with inflammatory bowel disease. Reprocessing the 5' RACE reads, TCRdb reports a single entry for every CDR3 protein and omits DNA. The sample has 150,000 to 200,000 distinct CDR3 sequences. The sequenced sample was blood. These receptors all come from a human donor with ulcerative colitis or Crohn's disease, or a healthy co-twin of an affected twin (not recorded which).

Here the CDR3 reads CASSLESSGTDTQYF. This chain joins TRBV5-1 and TRBJ2-3; TCRdb proposes TRBD2, but this gene call is untestable without DNA. The V gene's germline CDR1 is SGHRS and CDR2 YFSETQ. The CDR3 extends over 15 amino acids.

The rearrangement links TRBV14 to TRBJ2-7. The CDR3 loop spans 15 amino acids. Germline-derived CDR1 and CDR2 are SGHDN and FVKESK. The CDR3: CASSQVDSWVKEQYF.

The rearrangement uses TRBV12-3 or TRBV12-4 and TRBJ2-2; the TCRdb call, TRBD1, lacks DNA for checking. This CDR3 spans 14 amino acids. The CDR3 here is CASSLTGLAGELFF.

CDR3 in amino acids: CSARSLASGVTDTQYF. The chain recombines TRBV20-1 with TRBJ2-3; absent DNA, TCRdb's TRBD2 call cannot be checked. The CDR3 consists of 16 residues. Germline CDR1 and CDR2: DFQATT and SNEGSKA (reference sequence).

The chain joins TRBV28 to TRBJ1-1; lacking DNA, the TRBD1 call made by TCRdb goes unchecked. Germline V gene data show CDR1 as MDHEN and CDR2 as SYDVKM. This CDR3 is built from 14 residues. CDR3 protein: CASKTGILNTEAFF.

The genes are TRBV20-1 and TRBJ2-1; TCRdb designates TRBD1, a call that cannot be tested without DNA. Per germline, CDR1 DFQATT and CDR2 SNEGSKA (reference sequence). The CDR3 has 14 amino acids. CDR3 sequence reads: CSAYGGFSYNEQFF.

The CDR3 region is CASSFPTSGRGDTQYF. The rearrangement links TRBV28 to TRBJ2-3; TCRdb calls TRBD2, which cannot be checked without DNA. Germline V gene lookup returns CDR1 MDHEN and CDR2 SYDVKM. The CDR3 consists of 16 residues.

The chain carries TRBV13 and TRBJ1-1; TCRdb calls TRBD1, which cannot be checked without DNA. Germline CDR1 PRHDT, CDR2 FYEKMQ (reference sequence). The CDR3 consists of 15 residues. The CDR3 loop reads CASSLTGSIGTEAFF. Looking up the rest from reference TRBV13 and TRBJ1-1 gives the full variable domain: AAGVIQSPRHLIKEKRETATLKCYPIPRHDTVYWYQQGPGQDPQFLISFYEKMQSDKGSIPDRFSAQQFSDYHSELNMSSLELGDSALYFCASSLTGSIGTEAFFGQGTRLTVV.

The chain is built from TRBV7-2 and TRBJ1-6; no DNA is available, so the TRBD1 call from TCRdb remains unchecked. Germline CDR1 and CDR2: SGHTA and FQGNSA. CDR3 size: 15 residues. The CDR3 sequence is CASSLDLTGTSPLHF.

The chain couples TRBV4-3 to TRBJ2-7; TCRdb selects TRBD1, and the lack of DNA leaves this call unchecked. The germline CDR1 and CDR2 sequences are LGHNA and YSLEER. This CDR3 contains 17 residues. This CDR3 reads CASSQDHPRGWEYEQYF.

This chain joins TRBV6-1 and TRBJ2-7. This CDR3 spans 13 amino acids. Germline V gene sequence: CDR1 MNHNS, CDR2 SASEGT. The chain's CDR3 is CASSRDPSYEQYF.

The V and J genes are TRBV7-9 and TRBJ1-2; checking the TCRdb D call of TRBD1 is not possible without DNA. Germline V gene data show CDR1 as SEHNR and CDR2 as FQNEAQ (reference sequence). The CDR3 has 15 residues. CDR3 region: CASSFLGRGSYGYTF.

This chain joins TRBV7-9 and TRBJ2-3; the TCRdb D gene call, TRBD1, has no DNA to confirm it. The CDR3 consists of 15 residues. Germline CDR1 SEHNR, CDR2 FQNEAQ (reference sequence). This chain's CDR3 is CASSFPGNEEDTQYF.

The chain couples TRBV9 to TRBJ2-1; checking the TCRdb D call of TRBD2 is not possible without DNA. The CDR3 runs to 15 residues. The germline V gene encodes CDR1 SGDLS and CDR2 YYNGEE. CDR3 amino acids: CASSVVTSGSNEQFF.

The chain has TRBV19 and TRBJ2-7; the TCRdb call, TRBD2, lacks DNA for checking. The germline V gene encodes CDR1 LNHDA and CDR2 SQIVND (reference sequence). The CDR3 is 14 amino acids. The CDR3: CASSTSGRIYEQYF.

The rearrangement links TRBV2 to TRBJ1-1; the TCRdb D gene call, TRBD1, has no DNA to confirm it. The length of the CDR3 is 13 residues. CDR1 and CDR2 (germline): SNHLY, FYNNEI. CDR3: CASKQAENTEAFF.

The chain joins TRBV6-1 to TRBJ2-7; no DNA is available, so the TRBD1 call from TCRdb remains unchecked. Germline assignment: CDR1 MNHNS and CDR2 SASEGT. The CDR3 contains 14 residues. CDR3 loop: CASHPGGRAYEQYF.

The genes are TRBV6-2 or TRBV6-3 and TRBJ2-3. Per the germline V gene, CDR1 is MNHEY and CDR2 is SVGEGT. The CDR3 extends over 14 amino acids. CDR3 loop: CAISHFNFGNAQYF.

The V call is TRBV5-6, the J call TRBJ1-2; the D gene TCRdb calls, TRBD1, cannot be checked with no DNA. CDR3 size: 16 residues. Per the germline V gene, CDR1 is SGHDT and CDR2 is YYEEEE. The CDR3 loop is CASSTHPTGGNYGYTF.

This sequence joins TRBV7-2 and TRBJ2-2. This CDR3 has 14 amino acids. CDR1 SGHTA and CDR2 FQGNSA come from the germline V gene. The CDR3 sequence: CASSWTDTGGELFF.

The chain has TRBV7-9 and TRBJ2-1; TCRdb proposes TRBD2, but this gene call is untestable without DNA. The V gene's germline CDR1 is SEHNR and CDR2 FQNEAQ (reference sequence). The CDR3 loop spans 14 amino acids. CDR3 sequence: CASSFGEGDNEQFF. Looking up the rest from reference TRBV7-9 and TRBJ2-1 gives the full variable domain: DTGVSQNPRHKITKRGQNVTFRCDPISEHNRLYWYRQTLGQGPEFLTYFQNEAQLEKSRLLSDRFSAERPKGSFSTLEIQRTEQGDSAMYLCASSFGEGDNEQFFGPGTRLTVL.

V gene TRBV7-3 combines with J gene TRBJ2-7; TCRdb lists TRBD1, though no DNA is available to test this call. The length of the CDR3 is 15 residues. Looked up from germline, CDR1 is SGHTA and CDR2 is FQGTGA. The CDR3 sequence is CASSVSGHPSYEQYF.

This chain links TRBV5-1 with TRBJ1-4. CDR1 and CDR2 (germline): SGHRS, YFSETQ. The CDR3 sequence is 15 residues long. The chain's CDR3 is CASSVDGATNEKLFF.

The V gene is TRBV20-1, the J gene TRBJ2-3; TCRdb calls TRBD1, which cannot be checked without DNA. The CDR3 spans 12 residues. CDR1 and CDR2 from the germline V gene are DFQATT and SNEGSKA (reference sequence). The CDR3 loop reads CSAHGATDTQYF.

The V gene is TRBV5-8, the J gene TRBJ2-5; TCRdb calls TRBD2, which cannot be checked without DNA. Germline lookup yields CDR1 SGHTS and CDR2 YDEGEE. This CDR3 has 18 amino acids. The CDR3: CASSLVLLAGRHQETQYF.

V usage is TRBV6-6 and J usage is TRBJ1-1; TCRdb calls TRBD1, which cannot be checked without DNA. The CDR3 sequence is 12 residues long. The germline V gene encodes CDR1 MNHNY and CDR2 SVGAGI (reference sequence). CDR3 residues: CASSRGLTEAFF.

V usage is TRBV27 and J usage is TRBJ1-6. This CDR3 has 13 amino acids. Germline-derived CDR1 and CDR2 are MNHEY and SMNVEV (reference sequence). The CDR3 sequence: CASSPSVYRPLHF.